Only one count was recorded for the clone carrying this TCR beta chain. The PCR used 60 Vbeta and 13 Jbeta primers. Assay used: immunoSEQ multiplex PCR; TCRdb lists only in-frame clones, some missing. The repertoire has 70,000 to 95,000 clones, around 77% of them found once; the top ten carry around 3.2%. The data belong to a study of cytomegalovirus exposure and HLA in healthy donors. The TCR was taken from a man aged 50 to 59 in good health and CMV-seronegative. The specimen was PBMCs.

CDR3 loop: CASRGGTEAFF. The DNA of the CDR3 is TGTGCCAGCAGAGGAGGCACTGAAGCTTTCTTT. The rearrangement joins TRBV7-2 to TRBJ1-1, with no clear D. The V gene lost 6 bases and the J gene lost 4 bases, with 6 bases spanning the gap. This CDR3 spans 11 amino acids. The germline V gene has CDR1 SGHTA and CDR2 FQGNSA.